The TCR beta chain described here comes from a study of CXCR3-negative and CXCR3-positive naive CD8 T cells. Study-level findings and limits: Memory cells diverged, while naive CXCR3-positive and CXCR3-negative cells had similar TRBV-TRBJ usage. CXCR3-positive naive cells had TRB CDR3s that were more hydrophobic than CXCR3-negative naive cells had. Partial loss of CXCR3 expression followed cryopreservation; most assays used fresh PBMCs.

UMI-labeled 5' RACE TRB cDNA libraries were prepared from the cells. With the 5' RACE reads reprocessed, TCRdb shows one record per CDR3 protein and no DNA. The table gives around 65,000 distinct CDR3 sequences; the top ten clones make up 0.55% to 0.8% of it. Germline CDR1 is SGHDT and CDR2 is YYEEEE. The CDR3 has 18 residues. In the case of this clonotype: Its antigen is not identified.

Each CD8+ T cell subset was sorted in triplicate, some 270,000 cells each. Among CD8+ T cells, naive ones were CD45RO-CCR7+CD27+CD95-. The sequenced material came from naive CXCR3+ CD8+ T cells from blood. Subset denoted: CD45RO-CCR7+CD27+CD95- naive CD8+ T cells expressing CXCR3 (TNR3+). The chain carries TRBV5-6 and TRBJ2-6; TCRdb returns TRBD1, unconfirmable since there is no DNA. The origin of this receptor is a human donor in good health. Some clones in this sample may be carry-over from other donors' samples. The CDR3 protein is CASSLWHRGRSGANVLTF.